This TCR beta chain was found in a study of blood T cell repertoires in COVID-19 (dated by TCRdb to the early 2020s). The study in broad terms: Samples from collaborators originated in the United States, Italy and Spain and spanned both the acute and convalescent phases of COVID-19. The material from the prospective study consisted of cDNA or gDNA derived from T cells, B-cell-depleted T cells, or PBMCs. Subjects who had been exposed to COVID-19, were actively infected with it, or had recovered from it provided the deeply sampled blood TCRbeta repertoires that made up the dataset. The repertoires were released in a freely available public database intended as a resource for research on the immune response to SARS-CoV-2. The samples were drawn from two sources: the first 160 participants of the ongoing ImmuneRACE study, and over 1,000 subjects contributed by 6 global collaborators. A de-identified subject ID, COVID-19 status, age in years and sex were almost always included in the sample metadata. Where HLA class I and class II types were available, the types were taken from metadata supplied by the sample provider, not from assay-based typing.

From a lookup of the germline V gene, CDR1 and CDR2 are SGHRS and YFSETQ. V and J lose 5 bases and 0 bases, and a span of 9 bases separates them. The CDR3 runs 15 amino acids, cysteine and phenylalanine included. The read is trimmed to its CDR3 DNA, 45 bases read in frame from base 1. The immunoSEQ Assay, a bias-controlled multiplex PCR, was used to amplify TCRbeta CDR3 regions from genomic DNA. The source study handled its data this way. Nucleated cell counts per sample were estimated from amplification of reference gene primers within the assay. To quantify the absolute abundance of each unique TCRbeta CDR3 rearrangement, sequence reads were collapsed and filtered. For each sample, productive Simpson clonality was calculated by taking the square root of Simpson's diversity index across productive rearrangements. As stored in TCRdb, this immuneACCESS dataset retains in-frame rearrangements with V and J assigned. A fraction of the clones does not appear; measured against another copy, unresolved V genes explain less than half of the discrepancy, and the remainder lacks a known reason. D and trimming come from the DNA, and the V and J calls and clone size come from that table. The sample table contains more than 20,000 clones; only one count was recorded for more than 70% of them. The leading ten clones occupy approximately 30% of the sample.

What the authors observed across the whole study: The amount of clinical and demographic metadata varied by source and participant and was provided uncurated.

On this clone itself: Its target antigen remains unknown. No much larger clone is present one base from it, and per-base qualities are unavailable.

Whole blood was collected in K2EDTA tubes by collaborating institutions according to the institutions' own protocols. For TCRbeta analysis, collaborator samples were shipped as frozen whole blood, as isolated PBMCs, or as DNA extracted from either sample type. The clonotype originates from a human donor with active COVID-19. The donor label of this sample is uncertain. Rearrangement joined TRBV5-1 to TRBJ2-6; the best D guess is TRBD1, with 5 bases matching. Sequencing was performed on peripheral blood. For the CDR3, the sequence is CASRQVLSGANVLTF. The DNA sequence is TGCGCCAGCAGACAGGTTCTCTCTGGGGCCAACGTCCTGACTTTC.